Below, 17 T cell receptor beta chains from the same sample are listed, as sequenced in a study of blood T cells in healthy people across ages. Combining a sample-barcoded 5' primer with a J-beta primer mix, a second PCR ran for roughly 7 to 12 cycles. Each CDR3 protein is one row after TCRdb ran MiXCR on the 5' RACE reads. The repertoire consists of 800,000 or so distinct CDR3 sequences, with about 42% occurring once and the leading ten covering 15% to 20%. The specimen was blood. These receptors all come from a man older than 75 in good health.

The DNA for the CDR3 is TGTGCCAGCAGCGCGCCCTCGAGCCCGGGGGCGACGGACACTGAAGCTTTCTTT. It yields the protein CASSAPSSPGATDTEAFF. The chain is built from TRBV21-1 and TRBJ1-1; TRBD1 reflects the table's D call only, with no check against the DNA. TRBV21-1 is classified as a pseudogene. The CDR3 is made up of 18 amino acids.

The chain combines TRBV27 with TRBJ1-2; 10 bases align to TRBD1. CDR3 length equals 17 residues. Germline values: CDR1 MNHEY, CDR2 SMNVEV (reference sequence). The V gene end was trimmed by 3 bases and the J gene end by 8 bases; junction bases not matched to a gene: 15. The CDR3 DNA is TGTGCCAGCAGTTTCGTAGGGTTAGACAGGGGGCGTCGGGGCTACACCTTC. It encodes CASSFVGLDRGRRGYTF.

Only a few counts were recorded for this clonotype. The V call is TRBV4-3, the J call TRBJ2-4, with 8 bases that match TRBD1. The CDR3 sequence is 22 residues long. Germline V CDR1 and CDR2: LGHNA, YSLEER. V lost 0 bases, J lost 2 bases, and 21 bases stayed unmatched. The CDR3 bases are TGCGCCAGCAGCCAAGACCCCTCAGGGGGCGCAGGGGGCGTAAGGTCCAAAAACATTCAGTACTTC. Protein: CASSQDPSGGAGGVRSKNIQYF.

The chain carries TRBV25-1 and TRBJ2-3, with 9 bases aligning to TRBD2. With V trimmed by 5 bases and J by 3 bases, 6 bases remained unmatched. The CDR3 runs 15 residues. Germline assignment: CDR1 MGHDK and CDR2 SYGVNS. For the CDR3, the DNA is TGTGCCAGCAGTAGAAAGCGGGAGGTAACAGATACGCAGTATTTT. This codes for CASSRKREVTDTQYF.

As to this clonotype: This may arise from a read error, as a much more abundant clone is one base away. The chain has TRBV29-1 and TRBJ2-4, with D possibly matching TRBD2 (6 bases). This CDR3 is built from 13 residues. The V gene's germline CDR1 is SQVTM and CDR2 ANQGSEA. The V end was cut by 7 bases, the J end by 13 bases, with 23 bases between. CDR3 in DNA: TGCAGCGCTCCCCCCACCGGATCGGGGGAGCAGTACTTC. It translates to CSAPPTGSGEQYF.

The table lists this clonotype with many counts. The chain uses TRBV29-1 and TRBJ2-7; tentatively, D is TRBD2 (6 bases). Germline V gene lookup returns CDR1 SQVTM and CDR2 ANQGSEA. V lost 1 base and J 4 bases, leaving 14 bases between the germline ends. This CDR3 contains 14 residues. The chain's CDR3 is CSVEASGGGYEQYF. The DNA for the CDR3 is TGCAGCGTTGAAGCTTCGGGCGGAGGGTACGAGCAGTACTTC.

The V and J genes are TRBV28 and TRBJ2-1, with TRBD2 identical over 13 bases. After removal of 2 bases from V and 9 bases from J, the junction contained 7 bases not matched to a gene. CDR1 is MDHEN and CDR2 is SYDVKM in the germline V gene. CDR3 length: 16 residues. The CDR3 bases are TGTGCCAGCAGTTTAGAAGGACTAGCGGGAGAGGTTGAGCAGTTCTTC. Translation: CASSLEGLAGEVEQFF.

This clonotype was picked up a small number of times. This sequence may be a read error, since a much larger clone differs from it by one base. The J gene is TRBJ1-4, the V gene TRBV5-1; D gene ambiguous. The CDR3 has 13 amino acids. Germline V CDR1 and CDR2: SGHRS, YFSETQ. Between the trimmed V and J ends, which lost 5 bases and 6 bases, there was a span of 11 bases. In nucleotides, the CDR3 is TGCGCCAGCAGACAGAAACCGGATGAAAAACTGTTTTTT. Its translation is CASRQKPDEKLFF.

The chain combines TRBV20-1 with TRBJ2-7, with TRBD1 matching over 9 bases. V shed 4 bases, J shed 2 bases, and the junction held 3 bases outside the gene matches. This CDR3 has 13 residues. Germline V CDR1 and CDR2: DFQATT, SNEGSKA (reference sequence). CDR3 region: CSATGQGAYEQYF. CDR3 sequence (DNA): TGCAGTGCTACGGGACAGGGAGCCTACGAGCAGTACTTC.

This clonotype was seen repeatedly, ten times or more. The chain has TRBV11-1 and TRBJ1-1; the match to TRBD1 covers 10 bases. V lost 5 bases, J lost 2 bases, and 5 bases stayed unmatched. Per the germline V gene, CDR1 is SGHAT and CDR2 is FQDESV (reference sequence). This CDR3 spans 15 amino acids. The CDR3 sequence: CASSRRDRGNTEAFF. As DNA, the CDR3 is TGTGCCAGCAGCCGCCGGGACAGGGGAAACACTGAAGCTTTCTTT.

The CDR3 nucleotides read TGTGCCACAAGCTCCTATAATTCACCCCTCCACTTT. Protein: CATSSYNSPLHF. The chain is built from TRBV15 and TRBJ1-6; D unresolved. Germline CDR1 reads LNHNV; CDR2 reads YYDKDF (reference sequence). Trimming stripped 9 bases from V and 0 bases from J, with 3 bases between. The CDR3 totals 12 residues. Filled out from reference TRBV15 and TRBJ1-6, the complete variable domain reads DAMVIQNPRYQVTQFGKPVTLSCSQTLNHNVMYWYQQKSSQAPKLLFHYYDKDFNNEADTPDNFQSRRPNTSFCFLDIRSPGLGDTAMYLCATSSYNSPLHFGNGTRLTVT.

The table lists this clonotype with a few counts. The genes are TRBV20-1 and TRBJ2-7; 10 bases match TRBD2. Looked up from germline, CDR1 is DFQATT and CDR2 is SNEGSKA (reference sequence). The junction had 5 bases not matched to a gene; V was cut back by 3 bases and J by 0 bases. The CDR3 has 15 amino acids. CDR3: CSARDSGRYSYEQYF. CDR3 bases: TGCAGTGCTAGGGATAGCGGGAGGTACTCCTACGAGCAGTACTTC.

The J gene is TRBJ2-1, the V gene TRBV20-1; 10 bases align to TRBD2. CDR3 length equals 16 residues. Germline values: CDR1 DFQATT, CDR2 SNEGSKA (reference sequence). The J segment lost 3 bases and the V segment lost 5 bases, leaving 10 bases of the junction unmatched. CDR3 sequence (DNA): TGCAGTGCTCACACCCCCGGGACTAGCGACTACAATGAGCAGTTCTTC. This translates into CSAHTPGTSDYNEQFF.

In its sample, this clonotype was seen a few times. The chain links TRBV25-1 to TRBJ2-5, with 10 nucleotides matching TRBD1. The J call may be wrong; the DNA end is better matched by TRBJ2-7. Germline V lookup: CDR1 MGHDK, CDR2 SYGVNS. The CDR3 length is 15 residues. CDR3: CASSKTGTGVHEQYF. The CDR3, as DNA: TGTGCCAGCAGTAAGACCGGGACAGGGGTCCACGAGCAGTACTTC.

This clonotype came up a few times. The chain couples TRBV3-1 to TRBJ2-2, with a possible D match to TRBD1 (6 bases). Trimming shortened V by 3 bases and J by 7 bases, and 12 bases separated the two germline ends. The CDR3 extends over 14 amino acids. Germline V gene lookup returns CDR1 LGHDT and CDR2 YNNKEL (reference sequence). Here the CDR3 reads CASSQLQGVGELFF. The CDR3 DNA reads as TGTGCCAGCAGCCAGCTACAGGGAGTCGGGGAGCTGTTTTTT.

Comments on this clonotype: One base away lies a much larger clone, so this may be a sequencing read error. V usage is TRBV12-3 or TRBV12-4 and J usage is TRBJ1-1; D is unresolved. V gave up 5 bases and J gave up 1 base, with 8 bases separating them. The CDR3 runs 13 residues. The CDR3 loop is CASSVKKNTEAFF. The CDR3 nucleotides are TGTGCCAGCAGTGTAAAAAAGAACACTGAAGCTTTCTTT.

The J gene is TRBJ2-4, the V gene TRBV18, with no clear D. V lost 6 bases, J lost 0 bases, and 12 bases lay in between. This CDR3 contains 15 residues. Germline V CDR1 and CDR2: KGHSH, LQKENI. This CDR3 reads CASSEVGLAKNIQYF. The CDR3 DNA reads as TGTGCCAGCTCGGAAGTAGGTCTAGCCAAAAACATTCAGTACTTC. Complete variable domain (other parts from reference TRBV18 and TRBJ2-4): NAGVMQNPRHLVRRRGQEARLRCSPMKGHSHVYWYRQLPEEGLKFMVYLQKENIIDESGMPKERFSAEFPKEGPSILRIQQVVRGDSAAYFCASSEVGLAKNIQYFGAGTRLSVL.